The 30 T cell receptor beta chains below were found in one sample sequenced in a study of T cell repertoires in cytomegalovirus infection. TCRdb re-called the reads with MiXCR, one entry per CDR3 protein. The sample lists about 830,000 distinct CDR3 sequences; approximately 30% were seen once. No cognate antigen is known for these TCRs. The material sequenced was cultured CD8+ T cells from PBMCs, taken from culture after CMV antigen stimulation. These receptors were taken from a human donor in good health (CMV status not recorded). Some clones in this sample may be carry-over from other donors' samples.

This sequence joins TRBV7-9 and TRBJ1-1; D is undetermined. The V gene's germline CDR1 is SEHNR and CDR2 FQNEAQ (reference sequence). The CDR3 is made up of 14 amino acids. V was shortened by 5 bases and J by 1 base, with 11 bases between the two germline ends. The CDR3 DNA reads TGTGCCAGCAGCCCTGGACCGACGAACACTGAAGCTTTCTTT. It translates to CASSPGPTNTEAFF.

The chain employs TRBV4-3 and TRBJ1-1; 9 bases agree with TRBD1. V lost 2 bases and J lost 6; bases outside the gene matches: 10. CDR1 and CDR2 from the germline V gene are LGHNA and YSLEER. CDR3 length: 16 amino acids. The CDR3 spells CASSQLPGTGRSEAFF. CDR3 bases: TGCGCCAGCAGCCAACTCCCTGGGACAGGGAGGTCTGAAGCTTTCTTT.

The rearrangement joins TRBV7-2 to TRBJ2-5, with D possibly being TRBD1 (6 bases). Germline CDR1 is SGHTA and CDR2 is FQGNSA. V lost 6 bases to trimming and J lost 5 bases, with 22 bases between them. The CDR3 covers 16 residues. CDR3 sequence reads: CASSPRGRTVRETQYF. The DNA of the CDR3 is TGTGCCAGCAGTCCCCGGGGACGGACAGTCCGTGAGACCCAGTACTTC.

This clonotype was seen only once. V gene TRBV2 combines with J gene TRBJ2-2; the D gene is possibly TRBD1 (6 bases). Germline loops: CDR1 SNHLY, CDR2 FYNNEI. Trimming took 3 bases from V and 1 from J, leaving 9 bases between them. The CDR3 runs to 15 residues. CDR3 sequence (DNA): TGTGCCAGCAGTGACTCAGGGGAGAACACCGGGGAGCTGTTTTTT. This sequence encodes CASSDSGENTGELFF.

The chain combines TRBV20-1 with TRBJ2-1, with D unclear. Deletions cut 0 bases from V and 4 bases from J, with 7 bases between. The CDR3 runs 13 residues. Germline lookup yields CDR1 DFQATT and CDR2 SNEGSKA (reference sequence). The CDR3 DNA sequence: TGCAGTGCTAGAGACCCCCAATACAATGAGCAGTTCTTC. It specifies CSARDPQYNEQFF.

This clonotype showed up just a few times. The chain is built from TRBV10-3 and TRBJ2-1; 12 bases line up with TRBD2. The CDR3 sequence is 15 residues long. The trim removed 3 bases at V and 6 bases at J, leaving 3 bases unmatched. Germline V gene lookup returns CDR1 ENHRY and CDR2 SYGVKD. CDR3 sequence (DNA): TGTGCCATCAGTGACCTAGCGGGGGGGGCCAATGAGCAGTTCTTC. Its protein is CAISDLAGGANEQFF.

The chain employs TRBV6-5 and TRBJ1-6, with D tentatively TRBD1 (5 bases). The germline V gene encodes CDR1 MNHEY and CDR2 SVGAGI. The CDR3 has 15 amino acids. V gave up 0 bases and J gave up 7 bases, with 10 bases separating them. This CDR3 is CASSYSRGANSPLHF. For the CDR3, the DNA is TGTGCCAGCAGTTACTCGAGGGGTGCCAATTCACCCCTCCACTTT.

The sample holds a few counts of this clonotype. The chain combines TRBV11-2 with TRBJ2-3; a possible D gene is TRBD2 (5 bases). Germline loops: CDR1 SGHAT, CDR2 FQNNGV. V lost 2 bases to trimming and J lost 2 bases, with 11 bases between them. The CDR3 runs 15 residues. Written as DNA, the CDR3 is TGTGCCAGCAGCTTACGGAGGTCGAACACAGATACGCAGTATTTT. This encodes CASSLRRSNTDTQYF.

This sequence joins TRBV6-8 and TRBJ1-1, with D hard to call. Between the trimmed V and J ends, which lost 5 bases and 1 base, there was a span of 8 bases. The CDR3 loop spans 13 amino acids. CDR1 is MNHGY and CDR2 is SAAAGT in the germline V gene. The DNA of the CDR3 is TGTGCCAGCAGTAATGGTGCGAACACTGAAGCTTTCTTT. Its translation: CASSNGANTEAFF.

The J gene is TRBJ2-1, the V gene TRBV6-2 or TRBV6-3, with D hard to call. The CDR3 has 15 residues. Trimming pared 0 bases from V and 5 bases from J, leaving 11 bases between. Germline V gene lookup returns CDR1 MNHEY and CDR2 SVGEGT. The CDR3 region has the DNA TGTGCCAGCAGTTACTCAACTCTGGCGGACAATGAGCAGTTCTTC. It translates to CASSYSTLADNEQFF.

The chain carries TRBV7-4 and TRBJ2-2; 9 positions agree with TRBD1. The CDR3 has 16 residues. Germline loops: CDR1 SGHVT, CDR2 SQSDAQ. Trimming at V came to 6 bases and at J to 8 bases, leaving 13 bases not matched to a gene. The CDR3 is CASSCYAHRGPGELFF. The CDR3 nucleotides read TGTGCCAGCAGTTGTTATGCCCACAGGGGGCCGGGGGAGCTGTTTTTT.

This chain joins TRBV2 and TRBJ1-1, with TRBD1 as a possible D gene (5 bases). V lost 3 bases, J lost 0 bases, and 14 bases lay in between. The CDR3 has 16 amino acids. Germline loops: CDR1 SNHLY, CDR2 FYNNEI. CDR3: CASSDIRQGLNTEAFF. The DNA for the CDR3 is TGTGCCAGCAGTGATATAAGGCAGGGCCTGAACACTGAAGCTTTCTTT.

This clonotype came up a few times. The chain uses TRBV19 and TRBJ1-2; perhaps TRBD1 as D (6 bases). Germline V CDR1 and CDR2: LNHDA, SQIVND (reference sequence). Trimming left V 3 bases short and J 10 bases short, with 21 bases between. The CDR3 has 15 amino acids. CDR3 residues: CASSIPNRDPNAYTF. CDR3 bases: TGTGCCAGTAGTATCCCAAACAGGGACCCCAACGCCTACACCTTC.

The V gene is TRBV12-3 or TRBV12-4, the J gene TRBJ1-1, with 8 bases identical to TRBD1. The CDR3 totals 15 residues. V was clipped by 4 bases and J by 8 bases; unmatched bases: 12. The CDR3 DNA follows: TGTGCCAGCAGTTCCGCCGGGACAGGACTACAGGAAGCTTTCTTT. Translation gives CASSSAGTGLQEAFF.

The chain's CDR3 is CSARETSRGTDTQYF. The CDR3 DNA is TGCAGTGCTAGGGAGACTAGCCGCGGTACAGATACGCAGTATTTT. The V call is TRBV20-1, the J call TRBJ2-3; 7 bases line up with TRBD2. Germline CDR1 is DFQATT and CDR2 is SNEGSKA (reference sequence). CDR3 size: 15 residues. V shed 3 bases, J shed 3 bases, and the junction held 9 bases outside the gene matches.

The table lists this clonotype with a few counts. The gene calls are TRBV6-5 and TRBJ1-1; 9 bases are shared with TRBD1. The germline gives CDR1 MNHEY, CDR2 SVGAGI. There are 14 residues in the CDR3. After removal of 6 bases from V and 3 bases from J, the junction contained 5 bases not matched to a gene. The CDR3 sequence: CASRSGTGYTEAFF. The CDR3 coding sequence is TGTGCCAGCAGATCAGGGACAGGGTACACTGAAGCTTTCTTT.

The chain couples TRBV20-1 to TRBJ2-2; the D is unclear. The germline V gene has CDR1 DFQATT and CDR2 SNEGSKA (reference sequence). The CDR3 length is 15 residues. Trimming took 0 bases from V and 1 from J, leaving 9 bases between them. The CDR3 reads CSARDLSGNTGELFF. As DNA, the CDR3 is TGCAGTGCTAGAGATCTATCAGGGAACACCGGGGAGCTGTTTTTT.

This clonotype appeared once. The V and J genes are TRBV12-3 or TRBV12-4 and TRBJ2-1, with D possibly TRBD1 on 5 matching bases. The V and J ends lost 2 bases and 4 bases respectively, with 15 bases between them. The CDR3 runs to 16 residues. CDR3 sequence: CASSLSPGSPYNEQFF. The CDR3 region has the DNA TGTGCCAGCAGTTTAAGCCCAGGGTCCCCATACAATGAGCAGTTCTTC.

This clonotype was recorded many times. CDR3 DNA sequence: TGTGCCAGCAGCTTAGATCTCTATGAGAACTACGAGCAGTACGTC. Amino acid sequence: CASSLDLYENYEQYV. The chain has TRBV11-2 and TRBJ2-7; D uncertain. Deletions cut 0 bases from V and 3 bases from J, with 12 bases between. Germline CDR1 SGHAT, CDR2 FQNNGV. The CDR3 sequence is 15 residues long.

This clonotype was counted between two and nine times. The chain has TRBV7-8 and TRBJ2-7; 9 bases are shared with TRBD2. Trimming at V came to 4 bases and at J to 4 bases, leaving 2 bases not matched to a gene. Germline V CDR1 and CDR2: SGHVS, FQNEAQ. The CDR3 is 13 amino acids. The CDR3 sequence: CASSSSGDYEQYV. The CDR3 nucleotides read TGTGCCAGCAGCTCTAGCGGGGATTACGAGCAGTACGTC.

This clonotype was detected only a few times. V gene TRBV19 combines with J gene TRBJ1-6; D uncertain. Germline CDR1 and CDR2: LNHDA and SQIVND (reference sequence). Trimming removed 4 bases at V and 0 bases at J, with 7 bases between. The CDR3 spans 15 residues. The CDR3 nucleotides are TGTGCCAGTAGTACGGCTAGCTCCTATAATTCACCCCTCCACTTT. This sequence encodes CASSTASSYNSPLHF.

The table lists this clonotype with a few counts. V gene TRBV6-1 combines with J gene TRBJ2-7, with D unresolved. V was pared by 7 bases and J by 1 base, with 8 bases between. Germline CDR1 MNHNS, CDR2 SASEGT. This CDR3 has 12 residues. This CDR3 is CASKVGSYEQYF. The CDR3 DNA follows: TGTGCCAGCAAGGTGGGATCCTACGAGCAGTACTTC.

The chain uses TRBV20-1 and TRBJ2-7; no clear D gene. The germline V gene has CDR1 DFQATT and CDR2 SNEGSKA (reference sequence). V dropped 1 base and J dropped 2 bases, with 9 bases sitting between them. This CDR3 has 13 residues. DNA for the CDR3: TGCAGTGCTAGAGTGGCCCAAACCTACGAGCAGTACTTC. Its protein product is CSARVAQTYEQYF.

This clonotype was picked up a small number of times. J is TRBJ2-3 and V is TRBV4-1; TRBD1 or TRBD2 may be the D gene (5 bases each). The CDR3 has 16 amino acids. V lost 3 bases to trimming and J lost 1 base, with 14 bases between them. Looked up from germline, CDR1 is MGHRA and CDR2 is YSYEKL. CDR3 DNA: TGCGCCAGCAGCCATCCATCGGGGCGGGGCACAGATACGCAGTATTTT. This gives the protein CASSHPSGRGTDTQYF.

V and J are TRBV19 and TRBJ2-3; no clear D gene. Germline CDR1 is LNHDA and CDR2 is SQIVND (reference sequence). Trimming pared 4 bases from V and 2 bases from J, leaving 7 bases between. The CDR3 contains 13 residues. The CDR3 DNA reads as TGTGCCAGTAGTACTTTTTCCACAGATACGCAGTATTTT. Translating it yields CASSTFSTDTQYF.

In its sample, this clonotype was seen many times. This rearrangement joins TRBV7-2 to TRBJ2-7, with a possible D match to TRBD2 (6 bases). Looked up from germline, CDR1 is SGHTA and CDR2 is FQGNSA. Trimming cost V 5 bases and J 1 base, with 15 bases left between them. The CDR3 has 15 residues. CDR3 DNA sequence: TGTGCCAGCAGCCTCATTCCGGGGACTTCCTACGAGCAGTACTTC. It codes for CASSLIPGTSYEQYF. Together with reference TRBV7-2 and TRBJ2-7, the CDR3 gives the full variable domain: GAGVSQSPSNKVTEKGKDVELRCDPISGHTALYWYRQSLGQGLEFLIYFQGNSAPDKSGLPSDRFSAERTGGSVSTLTIQRTQQEDSAVYLCASSLIPGTSYEQYFGPGTRLTVT.

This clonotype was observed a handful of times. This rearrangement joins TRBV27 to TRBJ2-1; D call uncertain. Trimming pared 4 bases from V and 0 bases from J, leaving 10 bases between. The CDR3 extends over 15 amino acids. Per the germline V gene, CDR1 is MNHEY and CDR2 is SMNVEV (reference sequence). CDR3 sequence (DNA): TGTGCCAGCAGTTATCTCCCCCACTCCTACAATGAGCAGTTCTTC. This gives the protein CASSYLPHSYNEQFF.

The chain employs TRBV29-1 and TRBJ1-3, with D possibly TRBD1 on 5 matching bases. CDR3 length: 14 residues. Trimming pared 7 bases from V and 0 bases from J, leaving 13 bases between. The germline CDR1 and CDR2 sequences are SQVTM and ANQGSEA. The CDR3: CSAGSVSSGNTIYF. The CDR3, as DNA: TGCAGCGCAGGGTCCGTAAGCTCTGGAAACACCATATATTTT.

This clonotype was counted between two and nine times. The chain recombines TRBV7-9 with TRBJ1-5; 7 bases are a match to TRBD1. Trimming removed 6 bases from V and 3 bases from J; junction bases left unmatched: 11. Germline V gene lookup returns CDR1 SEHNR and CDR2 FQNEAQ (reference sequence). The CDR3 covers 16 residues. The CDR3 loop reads CASSSYRDSLNQPQHF. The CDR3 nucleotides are TGTGCCAGCAGTTCCTACCGGGACAGCCTCAATCAGCCCCAGCATTTT.

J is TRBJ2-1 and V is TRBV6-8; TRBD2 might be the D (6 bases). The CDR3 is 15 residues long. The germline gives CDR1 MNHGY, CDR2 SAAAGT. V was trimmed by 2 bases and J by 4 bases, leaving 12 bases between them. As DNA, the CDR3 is TGTGCCAGCAGTTACGCGCGGGAACTATACAATGAGCAGTTCTTC. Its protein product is CASSYARELYNEQFF.